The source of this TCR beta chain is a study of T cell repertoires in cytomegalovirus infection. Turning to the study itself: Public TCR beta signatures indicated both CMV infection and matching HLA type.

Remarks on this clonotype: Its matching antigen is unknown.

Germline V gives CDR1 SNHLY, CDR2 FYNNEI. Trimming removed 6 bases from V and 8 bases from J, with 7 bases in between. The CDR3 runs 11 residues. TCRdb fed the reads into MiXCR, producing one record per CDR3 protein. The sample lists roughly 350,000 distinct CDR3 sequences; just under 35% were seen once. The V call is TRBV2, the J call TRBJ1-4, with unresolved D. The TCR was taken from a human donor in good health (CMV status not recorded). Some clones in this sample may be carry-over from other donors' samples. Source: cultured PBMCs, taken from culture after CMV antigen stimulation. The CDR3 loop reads CASSRAEKLFF. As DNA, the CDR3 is TGTGCCAGCAGCAGAGCCGAAAAACTGTTTTTT.